The clone carrying this T cell receptor (beta chain) occurred a few times. Its antigen remains unknown. This sample is drawn from a study of T cell repertoires in cytomegalovirus infection. This CDR3 has 14 amino acids. After removal of 5 bases from V and 6 bases from J, the junction contained 6 bases not matched to a gene. Looked up from germline, CDR1 is ENHRY and CDR2 is SYGVKD. Broader study findings: It was HLA-C-restricted CMV-specific TCR beta clonotypes that dominated the response ex vivo.

Each CDR3 protein gets one entry after TCRdb re-called the reads with MiXCR. Altogether fewer than 350,000 distinct CDR3 sequences are present, roughly a sixth being singletons, with the ten largest covering about 11%. The chain links TRBV10-3 to TRBJ2-1; 8 bases line up with TRBD1. Sequences were obtained from PBMCs. The TCR was taken from a human donor in good health (CMV status not recorded). Some clones in this sample may be carry-over from other donors' samples. The CDR3 DNA is TGTGCCATCAGTTTAGATACAGGGGGCAATGAGCAGTTCTTC. Translated: CAISLDTGGNEQFF.